This T cell receptor (beta chain) appears in the sequencing data of a study of T-cell memory formation after mild COVID-19. A remark on this clonotype: What it binds is unknown.

Study conclusions and caveats: Contracting CD4+ clones lay largely in CM and EM, with CD8+ ones residing in EMRA. The study found balanced CD4/CD8 in clones contracting day 15 to 85 and a CD4+ lean in later expanders.

TCRdb called the 5' RACE reads again in MiXCR, with one record for every CDR3 protein. The profile shows about 470,000 distinct CDR3 sequences, about 23% of them singletons. The CDR3 runs to 15 residues. V lost 0 bases and J lost 4, with 13 bases in between. Germline CDR1 and CDR2: SEHNR and FQNEAQ (reference sequence). This chain uses TRBV7-9 with TRBJ2-7; D is possibly TRBD2 (6 bases). The sequence came from an adult woman who had mild COVID-19 (a few samples of this study predate the infection). Cell type and time point are not known. The sequenced material came from PBMCs or a T cell subset sorted from them (not recorded which). CDR3 nucleotide sequence: TGTGCCAGCAGCTTAGCGCTAGCGAAGGGGTACGAGCAGTACTTC. Amino acids: CASSLALAKGYEQYF.